This T cell receptor (beta chain) was identified during a study of neoadjuvant nivolumab and ipilimumab in lung cancer. Study-wide results and caveats: Only two of four nivolumab-treated tumors gained richness and clonality by surgery. Only a small number of samples underwent TCR sequencing. Pretherapy blood TCR richness correlated positively with resected tumor richness. Compared with tumor-adjacent uninvolved lung, resected tumors showed greater richness and clonality.

This clone appeared once. Its antigen is unidentified. V lost 7 bases and J lost 5, with 14 bases in between. The CDR3 loop spans 12 amino acids. CDR1 is SQVTM and CDR2 is ANQGSEA in the germline V gene. Profiling relied on immunoSEQ multiplex PCR, and the TCRdb table lists in-frame clones only, not all of them. The repertoire holds around 7,500 clones, about nine tenths seen once, with 2% to 3% in the top ten. The V gene is TRBV29-1, the J gene TRBJ1-2, with a tentative D call TRBD1 (5 bases). This specimen was tumor tissue, taken after neoadjuvant nivolumab, alone or with ipilimumab, at or shortly before surgery. This clonotype was sampled from an adult with non-small cell lung cancer. Some clones in this sample may be carry-over from other donors' samples. The CDR3 is CSAGTVSYGYTF. The CDR3 coding sequence is TGCAGCGCTGGGACCGTCAGTTATGGCTACACCTTC. The full variable domain, its missing parts supplied by reference TRBV29-1 and TRBJ1-2, is SAVISQKPSRDICQRGTSLTIQCQVDSQVTMMFWYRQQPGQSLTLIATANQGSEATYESGFVIDKFPISRPNLTFSTLTVSNMSPEDSSIYLCSAGTVSYGYTFGSGTRLTVV.